This T cell receptor beta chain was captured by sequencing in a study of T cell responses to AZD1222 COVID-19 vaccine. Profiling relied on immunoSEQ multiplex PCR, and the TCRdb table lists in-frame clones only, not all of them. The sample includes approximately 110,000 clones, around 94% of them seen just once. CDR1 and CDR2 from the germline V gene are LGHNA and YSLEER. J lost 0 bases, V lost 0 bases, and 9 bases had no gene match. This CDR3 is built from 19 residues. Study observations and caveats: Close to half of all spike-specific TCRs reportedly target regions of the variants that are unmutated. CD4 TCRs associated with vaccination spanned spike, dominating at 160-218 and 743-854. After the peak T cell response, and only then, were repertoires sampled. Clonal diversity was possibly underestimated; the donors were predominantly white British and more often female.

In the case of this clone: As yet, its antigen is unknown.

The sequencing here drew on peripheral blood, taken on day 0 of AZD1222 vaccination. This clonotype originated in an adult in good health. The chain is built from TRBV4-3 and TRBJ2-5; TRBD2 matches at 11 bases. The CDR3 sequence is CASSQDGLAGGLYQETQYF. CDR3 sequence (DNA): TGCGCCAGCAGCCAAGATGGGCTAGCGGGGGGCCTGTACCAAGAGACCCAGTACTTC.